The clone carrying this T cell receptor beta chain was seen just once. The CDR3 totals 15 residues. Germline CDR1 LNHDA, CDR2 SQIVND (reference sequence). V was pared by 1 base and J by 2 bases, with 2 bases of the junction left unmatched. Sequencing was performed with immunoSEQ multiplex PCR; in TCRdb, only in-frame clones are kept and a portion is missing. The repertoire holds 45,000 to 50,000 clones, with over 75% as singletons. This sample was taken from a study of siplizumab effects on memory and regulatory T cells. The specimen was naive CD8+ T cells sorted from blood. The origin of this receptor is a human donor in good health. The chain combines TRBV19 with TRBJ1-2, with 9 bases fitting TRBD1. The CDR3 nucleotides are TGTGCCAGTAGTATAGGGGGACAGGGCAACTATGGCTACACCTTC. It specifies CASSIGGQGNYGYTF.